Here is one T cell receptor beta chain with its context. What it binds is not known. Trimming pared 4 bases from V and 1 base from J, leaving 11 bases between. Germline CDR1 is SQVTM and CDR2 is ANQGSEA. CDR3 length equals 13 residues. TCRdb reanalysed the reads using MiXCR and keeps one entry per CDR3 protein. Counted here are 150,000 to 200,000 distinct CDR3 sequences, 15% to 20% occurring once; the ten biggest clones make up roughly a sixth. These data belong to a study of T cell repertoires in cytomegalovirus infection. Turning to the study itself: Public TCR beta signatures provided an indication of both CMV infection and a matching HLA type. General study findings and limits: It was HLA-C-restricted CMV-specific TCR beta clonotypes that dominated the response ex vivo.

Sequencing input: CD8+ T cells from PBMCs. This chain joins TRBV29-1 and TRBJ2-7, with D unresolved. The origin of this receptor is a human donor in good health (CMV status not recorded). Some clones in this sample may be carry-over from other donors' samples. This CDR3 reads CSVAVAQSYEQYF. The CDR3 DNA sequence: TGCAGCGTTGCAGTCGCACAGTCCTACGAGCAGTACTTC.